This TCR beta chain was obtained from a study of blood T cells in healthy people across ages. PCR was performed a second time for 7 to 11 cycles using a sample-barcoded 5' primer and a J-beta primer mix. TCRdb re-analysed the 5' RACE reads in MiXCR, keeping a single row per CDR3 protein. The sample lists around 900,000 distinct CDR3 sequences; roughly 51% were seen once. Study results and caveats: Both higher diversity and more naive CD4+ cells marked long-lived donors when set against aged donors. Possibly confounding the expanded clonotype changes was the fact that donor CMV status was unknown.

There are 14 residues in the CDR3. The V gene end was trimmed by 8 bases and the J gene end by 0 bases; junction bases not matched to a gene: 4. CDR1 and CDR2 from the germline V gene are SNHLY and FYNNEI. For this clonotype: Its specificity is not known.

This TCR was recovered from a woman between 55 and 75 years old in good health. The rearrangement links TRBV2 to TRBJ2-3; 8 nucleotides agree with TRBD2. The sample taken for sequencing was blood. CDR3 DNA sequence: TGTGCCAGCCAACTAGCGGCTAGCACAGATACGCAGTATTTT. Its protein is CASQLAASTDTQYF.